The TCR beta chain described here comes from a study of cytomegalovirus exposure and HLA in healthy donors. Primers: 60 Vbeta forward and 13 Jbeta reverse. Source study methods: Around 11 million shared chains were among the roughly 80 million unique TCR beta chains that a later analysis counted. This table comes from immunoSEQ multiplex PCR, and its TCRdb copy is limited to in-frame clones, with some not included. Clone size and the V and J calls come from that table; the DNA yielded D and trimming. The sample includes about 230,000 clones, about 85% of them seen just once. The source of this sequence is a girl aged 2-9 years in good health and CMV-seronegative. The sequenced sample consisted of PBMCs.

The CDR3 DNA sequence: TGCGCCAGCAGCTTGGGGCTTGATGAGTTAGCAGAAGCCCTAGAGACCCAGTACTTC. Protein product: CASSLGLDELAEALETQYF. This rearrangement joins TRBV5-1 to TRBJ2-5, with D unresolved. Trimming stripped 0 bases from V and 4 bases from J, with 25 bases between. The length of the CDR3 is 19 residues. The germline CDR1 and CDR2 sequences are SGHRS and YFSETQ.